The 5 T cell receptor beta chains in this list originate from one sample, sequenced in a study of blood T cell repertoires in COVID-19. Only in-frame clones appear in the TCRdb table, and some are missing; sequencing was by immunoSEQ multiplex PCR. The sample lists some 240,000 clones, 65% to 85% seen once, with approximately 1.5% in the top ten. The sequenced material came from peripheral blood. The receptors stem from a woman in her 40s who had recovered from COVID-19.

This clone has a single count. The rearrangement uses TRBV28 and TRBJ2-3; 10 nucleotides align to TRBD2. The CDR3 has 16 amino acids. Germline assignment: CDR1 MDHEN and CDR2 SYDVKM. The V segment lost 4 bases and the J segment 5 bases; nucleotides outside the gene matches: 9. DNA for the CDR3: TGTGCCAGCAGTTATCAGCGGGGGGGCCCCGGAGATACGCAGTATTTT. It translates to CASSYQRGGPGDTQYF.

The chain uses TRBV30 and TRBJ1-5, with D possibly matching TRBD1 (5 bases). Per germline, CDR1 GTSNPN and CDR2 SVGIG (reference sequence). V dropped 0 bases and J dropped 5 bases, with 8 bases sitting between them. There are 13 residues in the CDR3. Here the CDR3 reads CAWSVQDYQPQHF. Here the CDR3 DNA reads TGTGCCTGGAGTGTACAGGATTATCAGCCCCAGCATTTT.

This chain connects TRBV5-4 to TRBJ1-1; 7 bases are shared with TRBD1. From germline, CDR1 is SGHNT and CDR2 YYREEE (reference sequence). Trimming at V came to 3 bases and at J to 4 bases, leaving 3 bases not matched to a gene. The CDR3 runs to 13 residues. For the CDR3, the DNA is TGTGCCAGCAGCTCATCAGGGGGCACTGAAGCTTTCTTT. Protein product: CASSSSGGTEAFF.

In DNA form, the CDR3 reads TGTGCCTGGAGTCTCGGGGAGGGTCAGCCCCAGCATTTT. Translation: CAWSLGEGQPQHF. The chain employs TRBV30 and TRBJ1-5; no clear D. Germline V gives CDR1 GTSNPN, CDR2 SVGIG (reference sequence). The V gene lost 2 bases and the J gene lost 6 bases, with 11 bases spanning the gap. The CDR3 extends over 13 amino acids.

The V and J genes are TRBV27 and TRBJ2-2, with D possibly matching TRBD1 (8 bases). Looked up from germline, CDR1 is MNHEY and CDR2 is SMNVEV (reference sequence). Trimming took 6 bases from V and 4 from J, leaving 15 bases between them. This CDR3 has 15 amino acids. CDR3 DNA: TGTGCCAGCAGGACAGGGGCGGGGGTCACCGGGGAGCTGTTTTTT. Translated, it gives CASRTGAGVTGELFF.